The 9 T cell receptor beta chains below all came from one sample that was sequenced in a study of blood T cells in healthy people across ages (dated by TCRdb to the mid-2010s). The library relied on 5' RACE. The sequencing machine was an Illumina HiSeq 2500. The second PCR ran for about 6 to 11 cycles and used a J-beta primer mix along with a sample-barcoded 5' primer. TCRdb handled the public reads itself, with Q25 trimming in fastp and clone calling in MiXCR, and kept productive beta chains. Each CDR3 protein appears once, grouped with its most common genes and DNA. This sample comprises fewer than 2,000,000 distinct CDR3 sequences, 30% to 35% of them detected only once. The ten largest clonotypes hold approximately 10% of the sample. Sequencing was performed on blood. These receptors were obtained from a woman aged 25-40 years in good health.

The rearrangement joins TRBV16 to TRBJ1-1; D remains ambiguous. Per the germline V gene, CDR1 is KGHSY and CDR2 is FQNENV. V was cut by 1 base and J by 4 bases, with 10 bases left in between. The CDR3 extends over 14 amino acids. CDR3 loop: CASSQLRVSTEAFF. CDR3 in DNA: TGTGCCAGCAGCCAATTACGGGTTTCCACTGAAGCTTTCTTT.

This clonotype has more than one count but fewer than ten. The chain combines TRBV5-6 with TRBJ2-3, with D uncertain. Germline lookup yields CDR1 SGHDT and CDR2 YYEEEE. V was clipped by 5 bases and J by 2 bases, with 18 bases between them. This CDR3 comprises 16 residues. The CDR3 coding sequence is TGTGCCAGCAGTTCCGGCGGCACAGCCTACACAGATACGCAGTATTTT. Translation gives CASSSGGTAYTDTQYF.

This clonotype was seen at least ten times. The chain links TRBV5-1 to TRBJ2-7; TRBD1 matches at 8 bases. The CDR3 has 14 amino acids. CDR1 and CDR2 from the germline V gene are SGHRS and YFSETQ. After removal of 4 bases from V and 5 bases from J, the junction contained 8 bases not matched to a gene. CDR3 region: CASSTSGGVHEQYF. As DNA, the CDR3 is TGCGCCAGCAGCACCTCAGGGGGCGTCCACGAGCAGTACTTC.

V usage is TRBV7-9 and J usage is TRBJ1-2, with D possibly TRBD1 on 5 matching bases. Germline CDR1 reads SEHNR; CDR2 reads FQNEAQ (reference sequence). The CDR3 runs to 17 residues. Trimming left V 1 base short and J 7 bases short, with 22 bases between. CDR3: CASSLVGNGEKRGGYTF. The CDR3 region has the DNA TGTGCCAGCAGCTTAGTTGGAAATGGCGAAAAAAGGGGTGGCTACACCTTC.

V usage is TRBV5-5 and J usage is TRBJ2-7; the D is unclear. Trimming cost V 2 bases and J 2 bases, with 14 bases left between them. The CDR3 length is 15 residues. The germline V gene has CDR1 SGHKS and CDR2 YYEKEE (reference sequence). CDR3 DNA: TGTGCCAGCAGCTTATCCTCCGGCATGACCTACGAGCAGTACTTC. Translating gives CASSLSSGMTYEQYF.

The sample holds one count of this clonotype. The V call is TRBV20-1, the J call TRBJ1-3; perhaps TRBD1 as D (6 bases). CDR1 is DFQATT, CDR2 SNEGSKA, per germline (reference sequence). V lost 0 bases to trimming and J lost 1 base, with 13 bases between them. This CDR3 is built from 16 residues. The CDR3 loop is CSARDSTRGSGNTIYF. CDR3 in DNA: TGCAGTGCTAGAGATTCGACCAGGGGTTCTGGAAACACCATATATTTT.

This clonotype was counted only a few times. The chain uses TRBV11-3 and TRBJ2-7; D might be TRBD2 (6 bases). Germline loops: CDR1 SGHNT, CDR2 YENEEA. The CDR3 extends over 15 amino acids. V lost 7 bases and J 7 bases, leaving 23 bases between the germline ends. The CDR3 DNA sequence: TGTGCCAGCATCTACCCCGGGGACTTATCTCGAGAGCAGTACTTC. Translation: CASIYPGDLSREQYF.

The chain recombines TRBV12-3 or TRBV12-4 with TRBJ2-3; 8 bases match TRBD2. The CDR3 spans 16 residues. The V and J ends lost 4 bases and 2 bases, in that order; junction bases with no gene match: 8. The DNA of the CDR3 is TGTGCCAGCAGTTCCGTCAGCGGGGGACCCACAGATACGCAGTATTTT. It yields the protein CASSSVSGGPTDTQYF.

This clonotype has just a few counts. The V gene is TRBV27, the J gene TRBJ2-5; 8 bases line up with TRBD1. Germline V gene data show CDR1 as MNHEY and CDR2 as SMNVEV (reference sequence). The V gene end was trimmed by 6 bases and the J gene end by 2 bases; junction bases not matched to a gene: 8. This CDR3 is built from 15 residues. The CDR3 nucleotides are TGTGCCAGCAGCCAAGGACAGGGATGGCAAGAGACCCAGTACTTC. Encoded protein: CASSQGQGWQETQYF.